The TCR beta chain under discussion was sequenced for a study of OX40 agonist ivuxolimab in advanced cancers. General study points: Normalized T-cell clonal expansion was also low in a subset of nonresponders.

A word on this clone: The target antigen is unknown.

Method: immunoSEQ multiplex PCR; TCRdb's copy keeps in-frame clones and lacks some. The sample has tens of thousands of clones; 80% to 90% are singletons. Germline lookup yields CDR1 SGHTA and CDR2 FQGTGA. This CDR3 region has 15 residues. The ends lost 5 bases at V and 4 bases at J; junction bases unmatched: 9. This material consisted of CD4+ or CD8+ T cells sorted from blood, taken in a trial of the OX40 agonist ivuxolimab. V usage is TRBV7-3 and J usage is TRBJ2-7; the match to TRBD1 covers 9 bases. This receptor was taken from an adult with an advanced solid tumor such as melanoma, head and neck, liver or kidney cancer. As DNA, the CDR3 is TGTGCCAGCAGCCCAACAGGGGGCGAGGGGTACGAGCAGTACTTC. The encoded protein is CASSPTGGEGYEQYF.